This T cell receptor beta chain was observed in a study of T cells after somatic rescue of genetic block. TCRdb's table, derived via immunoSEQ multiplex PCR, lists solely in-frame clones and lacks some. The sample consists of about 67,000 clones, around 90% of them appearing once. This sequence originates from a man between 40 and 49 years old. The material sequenced was peripheral blood mononuclear cells (PBMCs).

This CDR3 is CAWSAGTNQPQHF. The CDR3 DNA follows: TGTGCCTGGAGTGCAGGGACCAATCAGCCCCAGCATTTT. The chain employs TRBV30 and TRBJ1-5; weak D call: TRBD1 (5 bases). Trimming took 1 base from V and 3 from J, leaving 7 bases between them. This CDR3 is 13 amino acids long. Germline lookup yields CDR1 GTSNPN and CDR2 SVGIG (reference sequence).